This passage covers 30 T cell receptor beta chains from one sample sequenced in a study of response to subunit inactivated influenza vaccine. One entry per CDR3 protein results from TCRdb running MiXCR on the RT-PCR reads. The table shows about 520,000 distinct CDR3 sequences, with approximately 11% occurring only once. The material was PBMCs from blood, obtained 35 to 45 days after vaccination. The receptors come from a man aged 50 or older who received an inactivated influenza vaccine.

This clonotype was recorded at least ten times. The V and J genes are TRBV10-3 and TRBJ1-1; no firm D call. The germline V gene has CDR1 ENHRY and CDR2 SYGVKD. This CDR3 has 12 amino acids. The V end was cut by 3 bases, the J end by 0 bases, with 2 bases between. The CDR3 spells CAISELNTEAFF. CDR3 in DNA: TGTGCCATCAGTGAACTGAACACTGAAGCTTTCTTT.

This clonotype came up a few times. The CDR3 loop reads CASSDAPSGTQNEQFF. CDR3 coding DNA: TGTGCCAGCAGCGATGCGCCTAGCGGGACCCAAAATGAGCAGTTCTTC. The chain employs TRBV9 and TRBJ2-1; 9 positions agree with TRBD2. CDR3 length equals 16 residues. Germline V gene lookup returns CDR1 SGDLS and CDR2 YYNGEE. Trimming removed 3 bases from V and 7 bases from J; junction bases left unmatched: 11.

The genes are TRBV5-1 and TRBJ2-7; D unresolved. Trimming pared 1 base from V and 6 bases from J, leaving 11 bases between. This CDR3 spans 13 amino acids. Germline V CDR1 and CDR2: SGHRS, YFSETQ. CDR3: CASSLQTSGEQYF. CDR3 sequence (DNA): TGCGCCAGCAGCTTGCAGACATCTGGCGAGCAGTACTTC. The full variable domain, rest sourced from reference TRBV5-1 and TRBJ2-7, is KAGVTQTPRYLIKTRGQQVTLSCSPISGHRSVSWYQQTPGQGLQFLFEYFSETQRNKGNFPGRFSGRQFSNSRSEMNVSTLELGDSALYLCASSLQTSGEQYFGPGTRLTVT.

This chain connects TRBV6-5 to TRBJ2-1; D may be TRBD1 (5 bases). This CDR3 is built from 16 residues. The V gene lost 2 bases and the J gene lost 0 bases, with 11 bases spanning the gap. CDR1 and CDR2 (germline): MNHEY, SVGAGI. The chain's CDR3 is CASSYNQGSSYNEQFF. The CDR3 DNA is TGTGCCAGCAGTTACAATCAGGGCAGCTCCTACAATGAGCAGTTCTTC.

The V and J genes are TRBV6-5 and TRBJ1-3, with D possibly being TRBD1 (5 bases). CDR3 length: 14 residues. Germline assignment: CDR1 MNHEY and CDR2 SVGAGI. V gave up 3 bases and J gave up 5 bases, with 11 bases separating them. The CDR3 sequence: CASSYGSGRNTIYF. The CDR3 coding sequence is TGTGCCAGCAGTTATGGCTCAGGGAGAAACACCATATATTTT.

The table lists this clonotype with a few counts. The J gene is TRBJ1-5, the V gene TRBV12-3 or TRBV12-4; a weak D match, TRBD1 (6 bases). CDR3 length: 15 residues. V gave up 1 base and J gave up 3 bases, with 10 bases separating them. The CDR3 DNA reads TGTGCCAGCAGTTTAGGACAGGCCGCCAATCAGCCCCAGCATTTT. Amino acid sequence: CASSLGQAANQPQHF.

This clonotype was counted only a few times. The V and J genes are TRBV29-1 and TRBJ2-3, with 13 nucleotides matching TRBD2. This CDR3 comprises 15 residues. CDR1 and CDR2 (germline): SQVTM, ANQGSEA. V gave up 3 bases and J gave up 4 bases; unmatched junction bases: 4. CDR3 region: CSVEGTSGVADTQYF. The CDR3 nucleotides are TGCAGCGTTGAGGGGACTAGCGGGGTCGCAGATACGCAGTATTTT.

This clonotype was detected ten times or more. The rearrangement uses TRBV3-1 and TRBJ2-1; the match to TRBD2 covers 7 bases. The CDR3 is 16 residues long. CDR1 and CDR2 from the germline V gene are LGHDT and YNNKEL (reference sequence). The V and J ends lost 1 base and 3 bases, in that order; junction bases with no gene match: 6. The CDR3 DNA follows: TGTGCCAGCAGCCAAGTCGCCGGGAGGTACTACAATGAGCAGTTCTTC. This encodes CASSQVAGRYYNEQFF.

This clonotype was seen repeatedly, ten times or more. This chain joins TRBV10-3 and TRBJ2-7, with a possible D match to TRBD2 (6 bases). The V and J ends lost 3 bases and 1 base respectively, with 16 bases between them. The CDR3 contains 16 residues. Germline lookup yields CDR1 ENHRY and CDR2 SYGVKD. The CDR3 DNA sequence: TGTGCCATCAGTGATGAGACCCGGAGGGCTTCCTACGAGCAGTACTTC. The encoded protein is CAISDETRRASYEQYF.

This clonotype was recorded a few times. The chain employs TRBV28 and TRBJ2-1, with TRBD1 matching 8 bases. Germline lookup yields CDR1 MDHEN and CDR2 SYDVKM. This CDR3 spans 15 amino acids. With 4 bases clipped from V and 13 bases from J, the junction kept 15 bases outside the gene matches. This CDR3 is CASSSGGDRIPPQFF. The DNA for the CDR3 is TGTGCCAGCAGTTCCGGAGGGGACAGGATCCCCCCCCAGTTCTTC.

This clonotype was picked up a small number of times. V gene TRBV27 combines with J gene TRBJ2-5; 11 nucleotides line up with TRBD1. The V segment lost 0 bases and the J segment 5 bases; nucleotides outside the gene matches: 20. The V gene's germline CDR1 is MNHEY and CDR2 SMNVEV (reference sequence). The CDR3 length is 21 residues. This chain's CDR3 is CASSLSYLGPLGQGARETQYF. DNA of the CDR3: TGTGCCAGCAGTTTATCCTACCTTGGCCCCTTAGGACAGGGGGCGCGGGAGACCCAGTACTTC.

This clonotype was observed a handful of times. The chain has TRBV7-9 and TRBJ2-7; 15 positions agree with TRBD2. CDR1 and CDR2 (germline): SEHNR, FQNEAQ (reference sequence). V was pared by 5 bases and J by 4 bases, with 3 bases of the junction left unmatched. The CDR3 has 15 residues. The CDR3 region is CASSEGLAGGYEQYF. The CDR3, as DNA: TGTGCCAGCAGCGAGGGACTAGCGGGGGGTTACGAGCAGTACTTC. Supplemented by reference TRBV7-9 and TRBJ2-7, the full variable domain reads DTGVSQNPRHKITKRGQNVTFRCDPISEHNRLYWYRQTLGQGPEFLTYFQNEAQLEKSRLLSDRFSAERPKGSFSTLEIQRTEQGDSAMYLCASSEGLAGGYEQYFGPGTRLTVT.

This clonotype was observed a handful of times. The chain combines TRBV12-3 or TRBV12-4 with TRBJ1-1; perhaps TRBD1 as D (6 bases). The germline V and J ends were trimmed by 1 base and 4 bases, with 13 bases remaining between them. The CDR3 runs 15 residues. This CDR3 reads CASSLVGGSGTEAFF. CDR3 sequence (DNA): TGTGCCAGCAGTTTAGTCGGGGGCTCAGGCACTGAAGCTTTCTTT.

V is TRBV15 and J is TRBJ2-2; D not certain. The V and J ends lost 4 bases and 5 bases respectively, with 8 bases between them. Germline V gene lookup returns CDR1 LNHNV and CDR2 YYDKDF (reference sequence). The length of the CDR3 is 13 residues. This CDR3 is CATSTKATGELFF. The DNA of the CDR3 is TGTGCCACCAGCACCAAGGCAACCGGGGAGCTGTTTTTT. Combining the CDR3 with reference TRBV15 and TRBJ2-2 gives the whole variable domain DAMVIQNPRYQVTQFGKPVTLSCSQTLNHNVMYWYQQKSSQAPKLLFHYYDKDFNNEADTPDNFQSRRPNTSFCFLDIRSPGLGDTAMYLCATSTKATGELFFGEGSRLTVL.

This clonotype was seen ten or more times. The V and J genes are TRBV20-1 and TRBJ2-3; perhaps TRBD2 as D (5 bases). The germline V gene encodes CDR1 DFQATT and CDR2 SNEGSKA (reference sequence). The V gene lost 1 base and the J gene lost 5 bases, with 10 bases spanning the gap. This CDR3 is built from 13 residues. The CDR3 nucleotides read TGCAGTGCTAGAGGCCGGGCGGGAGATACGCAGTATTTT. Amino acids: CSARGRAGDTQYF.

This clonotype was seen more than once but under ten times. V gene TRBV13 combines with J gene TRBJ1-2; the D is unclear. The CDR3 totals 13 residues. Looked up from germline, CDR1 is PRHDT and CDR2 is FYEKMQ (reference sequence). V lost 3 bases and J lost 3, with 8 bases in between. DNA for the CDR3: TGTGCCAGCAGCTTCCGGGGTGACTATGGCTACACCTTC. Its protein is CASSFRGDYGYTF. Together with reference TRBV13 and TRBJ1-2, the CDR3 gives the full variable domain: AAGVIQSPRHLIKEKRETATLKCYPIPRHDTVYWYQQGPGQDPQFLISFYEKMQSDKGSIPDRFSAQQFSDYHSELNMSSLELGDSALYFCASSFRGDYGYTFGSGTRLTVV.

The V call is TRBV23-1, the J call TRBJ2-3; 8 positions match TRBD2. TRBV23-1 is noted as an ORF with a role that remains uncertain. This CDR3 contains 14 residues. V shed 6 bases, J shed 4 bases, and the junction held 6 bases outside the gene matches. The CDR3 coding sequence is TGCGCCAGCAGCCCAAGCGGGGGAGCAGATACGCAGTATTTT. It specifies CASSPSGGADTQYF.

The rearrangement joins TRBV5-1 to TRBJ2-5, with D uncertain. Germline V CDR1 and CDR2: SGHRS, YFSETQ. This CDR3 has 13 amino acids. V was shortened by 4 bases and J by 5 bases, with 12 bases between the two germline ends. CDR3 coding DNA: TGCGCCAGCAGCCCCCAAGAAAGGGAGACCCAGTACTTC. It is translated as CASSPQERETQYF. Full variable domain (remainder filled in from reference TRBV5-1 and TRBJ2-5): KAGVTQTPRYLIKTRGQQVTLSCSPISGHRSVSWYQQTPGQGLQFLFEYFSETQRNKGNFPGRFSGRQFSNSRSEMNVSTLELGDSALYLCASSPQERETQYFGPGTRLLVL.

The V and J genes are TRBV7-9 and TRBJ2-3; 9 bases agree with TRBD2. Germline-derived CDR1 and CDR2 are SEHNR and FQNEAQ (reference sequence). The trim removed 2 bases at V and 1 base at J, leaving 7 bases unmatched. The CDR3 totals 17 residues. CDR3 residues: CASSLLSGRRGTDTQYF. CDR3 bases: TGTGCCAGCAGCTTATTAAGCGGGAGGAGGGGCACAGATACGCAGTATTTT.

In the case of this clonotype: Germline is not matched at one junction end, which may reflect a read error. The V gene is TRBV20-1, the J gene TRBJ2-3, with 8 bases lining up with TRBD2. The CDR3 covers 13 residues. The V gene's germline CDR1 is DFQATT and CDR2 SNEGSKA (reference sequence). CDR3 coding DNA: TGCAGTGCCCCGGGACTAGTGCCAGATACGCATTATTTT. Amino acids: CSAPGLVPDTHYF.

At least ten counts were recorded for this clonotype. This chain connects TRBV29-1 to TRBJ2-7; unclear D gene. The V end lost 6 bases, the J end lost 4 bases, and 16 bases lay between the germline ends. The germline CDR1 and CDR2 sequences are SQVTM and ANQGSEA. The CDR3 is made up of 13 amino acids. The CDR3 loop reads CSVRAADRYEQYF. The CDR3 DNA follows: TGCAGCGTCCGGGCCGCGGATCGATACGAGCAGTACTTC.

This clonotype was observed a handful of times. The V gene is TRBV7-9, the J gene TRBJ1-6; D is perhaps TRBD1 (6 bases). The V end was cut by 6 bases, the J end by 8 bases, with 8 bases between. This CDR3 comprises 12 residues. CDR1 and CDR2 from the germline V gene are SEHNR and FQNEAQ (reference sequence). The CDR3 loop is CASRTGYSPLHF. DNA for the CDR3: TGTGCCAGCAGGACAGGATATTCACCCCTCCACTTT.

The chain uses TRBV7-2 and TRBJ1-5; D ambiguous. The V gene lost 2 bases and the J gene lost 6 bases, with 8 bases spanning the gap. This CDR3 comprises 13 residues. Germline CDR1 reads SGHTA; CDR2 reads FQGNSA. The CDR3 spells CASSLTSGQPQHF. The DNA for the CDR3 is TGTGCCAGCAGCTTAACATCGGGTCAGCCCCAGCATTTT.

There are a few counts of this clonotype. The chain links TRBV10-2 to TRBJ2-1; possible D gene TRBD2, 5 bases. The CDR3 is 16 amino acids. V was shortened by 7 bases and J by 1 base, with 17 bases between the two germline ends. The germline V gene has CDR1 WSHSY and CDR2 SAAADI. The CDR3 DNA reads TGCGCCAGCAAAACCACCCGCGGGCCGTCCTACAATGAGCAGTTCTTC. It specifies CASKTTRGPSYNEQFF.

About this clonotype itself: At one end, the junction sequence differs from germline, possibly due to a read error. V gene TRBV20-1 combines with J gene TRBJ2-1; TRBD2 matches at 7 bases. Germline CDR1 and CDR2: DFQATT and SNEGSKA (reference sequence). The CDR3 runs 13 residues. This CDR3 reads CSAPYSGYNKQFF. In nucleotides, the CDR3 is TGCAGTGCTCCCTATAGCGGGTACAATAAGCAGTTCTTC.

The rearrangement uses TRBV28 and TRBJ2-1, with TRBD2 as a possible D gene (6 bases). Trimming left V 5 bases short and J 8 bases short, with 10 bases between. CDR3 length: 12 amino acids. Per germline, CDR1 MDHEN and CDR2 SYDVKM. CDR3 in DNA: TGTGCCAGCAGTCCGACTAGAGATGAGCAGTTCTTC. Residues: CASSPTRDEQFF.

The DNA for the CDR3 is TGTGCCAGCAGCAAAAAGGGGGTTAGCGGCACCGGGGAGCTGTTTTTT. This encodes CASSKKGVSGTGELFF. The chain couples TRBV21-1 to TRBJ2-2. TRBV21-1 is a listed pseudogene. The CDR3 totals 16 residues.

This chain connects TRBV28 to TRBJ2-3; TRBD1 matches 8 bases. Germline assignment: CDR1 MDHEN and CDR2 SYDVKM. V shed 4 bases, J shed 4 bases, and the junction held 4 bases outside the gene matches. The CDR3 covers 14 residues. The CDR3 reads CASSWTGIADTQYF. As DNA, the CDR3 is TGTGCCAGCAGTTGGACAGGGATCGCAGATACGCAGTATTTT.

This chain joins TRBV10-3 and TRBJ2-7; tentatively, D is TRBD1 or TRBD2 (5 bases each). V dropped 9 bases and J dropped 5 bases, with 14 bases sitting between them. Germline values: CDR1 ENHRY, CDR2 SYGVKD. This CDR3 has 12 residues. The CDR3 loop is CAIGSRAHEQYF. The DNA for the CDR3 is TGTGCCATAGGGAGCAGGGCCCACGAGCAGTACTTC.

This chain links TRBV29-1 with TRBJ2-7; D may be TRBD1 (6 bases). The CDR3 length is 13 residues. The V and J ends lost 4 bases and 7 bases respectively, with 17 bases between them. The germline V gene has CDR1 SQVTM and CDR2 ANQGSEA. The CDR3 DNA is TGCAGCGTTGGACAGGATGATTTACGTGAGCAGTACTTC. This translates into CSVGQDDLREQYF.